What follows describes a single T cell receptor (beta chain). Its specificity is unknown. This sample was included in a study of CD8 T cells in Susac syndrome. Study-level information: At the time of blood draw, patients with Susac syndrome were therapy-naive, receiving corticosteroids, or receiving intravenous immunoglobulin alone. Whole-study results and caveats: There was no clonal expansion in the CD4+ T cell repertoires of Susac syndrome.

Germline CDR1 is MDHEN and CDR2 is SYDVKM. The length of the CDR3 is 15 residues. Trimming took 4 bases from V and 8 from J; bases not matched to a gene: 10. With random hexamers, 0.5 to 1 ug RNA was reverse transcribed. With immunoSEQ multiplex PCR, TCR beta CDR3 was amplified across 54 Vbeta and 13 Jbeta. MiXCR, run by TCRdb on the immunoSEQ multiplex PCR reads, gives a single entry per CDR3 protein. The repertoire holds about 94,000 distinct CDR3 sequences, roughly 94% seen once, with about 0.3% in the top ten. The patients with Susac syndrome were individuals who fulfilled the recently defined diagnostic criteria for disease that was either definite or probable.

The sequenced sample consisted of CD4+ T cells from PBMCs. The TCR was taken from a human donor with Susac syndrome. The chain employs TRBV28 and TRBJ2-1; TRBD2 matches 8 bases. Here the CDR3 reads CASSSPSGGQDEQFF. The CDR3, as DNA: TGTGCCAGCAGTTCCCCCTCGGGGGGGCAGGATGAGCAGTTCTTC.